The 17 T cell receptor beta chains below were found in one sample sequenced in a study of CD8+ T cells in alopecia areata. The sequencing template was cDNA reverse transcribed from extracted RNA. Sequencing was performed with immunoSEQ multiplex PCR; in TCRdb, only in-frame clones are kept and a portion is missing. Of some 220,000 clones detected, about three fifths appear once; the ten largest clones hold about 1.6%. Specified treatment: oral pan-JAK inhibitor, 5-10 mg twice daily. The sample was CD4+ T cells sorted from blood, taken at week 4, from a patient treated with tofacitinib. These receptors were obtained from a human donor with alopecia areata.

V gene TRBV7-2 combines with J gene TRBJ2-3; D not resolved. CDR1 and CDR2 from the germline V gene are SGHTA and FQGNSA. Trimming removed 6 bases from V and 0 bases from J, with 13 bases in between. The CDR3 runs 15 residues. CDR3: CASSSVRRSTDTQYF. The CDR3 DNA reads as TGTGCCAGCAGTTCAGTACGACGTAGCACAGATACGCAGTATTTT.

The sample holds a few counts of this clone. The V call is TRBV19, the J call TRBJ2-2; TRBD2 agrees at 12 bases. The trim removed 5 bases at V and 6 bases at J, leaving 4 bases unmatched. Germline V lookup: CDR1 LNHDA, CDR2 SQIVND (reference sequence). The CDR3 length is 15 residues. The CDR3 region is CASSPWTSGAGELFF. The CDR3 DNA reads as TGTGCCAGTAGTCCATGGACTAGCGGGGCCGGGGAGCTGTTTTTT.

The chain employs TRBV7-6 and TRBJ2-3; TRBD2 is a possible D gene (5 bases). The V end lost 0 bases, the J end lost 6 bases, and 16 bases lay between the germline ends. The length of the CDR3 is 16 residues. Germline V gives CDR1 SGHVS, CDR2 FNYEAQ. The CDR3 reads CASSLASSSLPDTQYF. In DNA, the CDR3 is TGTGCCAGCAGCTTAGCCTCTAGCAGCCTACCGGATACGCAGTATTTT.

The chain has TRBV28 and TRBJ1-2; D is possibly TRBD1 (5 bases). Per germline, CDR1 MDHEN and CDR2 SYDVKM. The V end lost 3 bases, the J end lost 4 bases, and 18 bases lay between the germline ends. The CDR3 is made up of 16 amino acids. CDR3 region: CASSLTHRGLFYGYTF. The CDR3 DNA sequence: TGTGCCAGCAGTTTGACGCACCGGGGCCTATTCTATGGCTACACCTTC.

The gene calls are TRBV29-1 and TRBJ2-5; D may match TRBD1 or TRBD2 (5 bases each). Germline CDR1 reads SQVTM; CDR2 reads ANQGSEA. V dropped 7 bases and J dropped 1 base, with 10 bases sitting between them. The CDR3 has 12 amino acids. The CDR3: CSGGIAQETQYF. The CDR3 DNA reads TGCAGCGGGGGGATCGCCCAAGAGACCCAGTACTTC.

The CDR3 protein is CASSESGGRWDTQYF. The CDR3 DNA sequence: TGTGCCAGCAGTGAAAGCGGGGGGCGGTGGGATACGCAGTATTTT. The chain links TRBV25-1 to TRBJ2-3, with 9 bases matching TRBD2. The CDR3 is made up of 15 amino acids. With V trimmed by 2 bases and J by 6 bases, 6 bases remained unmatched. Germline assignment: CDR1 MGHDK and CDR2 SYGVNS.

The V and J genes are TRBV29-1 and TRBJ1-5; D is unresolved. Per germline, CDR1 SQVTM and CDR2 ANQGSEA. The CDR3 spans 12 residues. V was trimmed by 4 bases and J by 7 bases, leaving 11 bases between them. CDR3 sequence reads: CSVGNTGQPQHF. CDR3 nucleotide sequence: TGCAGCGTTGGCAACACGGGACAGCCCCAGCATTTT. The whole variable domain, filled in from reference TRBV29-1 and TRBJ1-5, reads SAVISQKPSRDICQRGTSLTIQCQVDSQVTMMFWYRQQPGQSLTLIATANQGSEATYESGFVIDKFPISRPNLTFSTLTVSNMSPEDSSIYLCSVGNTGQPQHFGDGTRLSIL.

V and J are TRBV29-1 and TRBJ2-3, with D unresolved. V was pared by 6 bases and J by 0 bases, with 7 bases between. CDR3 length: 12 residues. Per germline, CDR1 SQVTM and CDR2 ANQGSEA. The CDR3 loop reads CSVATSTDTQYF. DNA of the CDR3: TGCAGCGTCGCGACTAGCACAGATACGCAGTATTTT.

The chain uses TRBV4-3 and TRBJ2-1, with 8 nucleotides matching TRBD1. The CDR3 has 19 residues. Germline V gives CDR1 LGHNA, CDR2 YSLEER. V trimming: 0 bases; J trimming: 5 bases; junction bases outside the gene matches: 15. CDR3 sequence reads: CASSQDLAPRGQGNNEQFF. The DNA for the CDR3 is TGCGCCAGCAGCCAAGATTTGGCACCCCGCGGACAGGGAAACAATGAGCAGTTCTTC.

Only a few counts were recorded for this clone. The identical CDR3 is also encoded by other nucleotide sequences in the sample. This chain links TRBV5-1 with TRBJ2-7; D is uncertain. CDR3 length: 11 residues. Trimming cost V 3 bases and J 3 bases, with 4 bases left between them. Looked up from germline, CDR1 is SGHRS and CDR2 is YFSETQ. For the CDR3, the DNA is TGCGCCAGCAGCTCGGACTACGAGCAGTACTTC. Translation: CASSSDYEQYF.

The V call is TRBV7-2, the J call TRBJ1-2; D is unresolved. The germline V gene has CDR1 SGHTA and CDR2 FQGNSA. CDR3 length equals 16 residues. V was shortened by 5 bases and J by 8 bases, with 24 bases between the two germline ends. CDR3 in amino acids: CASSPQLRRAPLGYTF. DNA of the CDR3: TGTGCCAGCAGCCCCCAACTCAGACGGGCACCCTTAGGCTACACCTTC.

The chain links TRBV6-5 to TRBJ2-2, with D perhaps being TRBD1 or TRBD2 (5 bases each). The germline V and J ends were trimmed by 7 bases and 2 bases, with 14 bases remaining between them. CDR3 length: 15 amino acids. CDR1 is MNHEY, CDR2 SVGAGI, per germline. This chain's CDR3 is CASTPGRRNTGELFF. The CDR3 DNA reads TGTGCCAGCACCCCGGGACGGCGAAACACCGGGGAGCTGTTTTTT.

The V and J genes are TRBV30 and TRBJ1-2; no clear D. Germline V gene sequence: CDR1 GTSNPN, CDR2 SVGIG (reference sequence). The length of the CDR3 is 13 residues. The germline V and J ends were trimmed by 0 bases and 4 bases, with 9 bases remaining between them. CDR3 sequence reads: CAWSVRGTYGYTF. The CDR3 coding sequence is TGTGCCTGGAGTGTACGCGGTACCTATGGCTACACCTTC. The complete variable domain, with remaining parts taken from reference TRBV30 and TRBJ1-2, reads SQTIHQWPATLVQPVGSPLSLECTVEGTSNPNLYWYRQAAGRGLQLLFYSVGIGQISSEVPQNLSASRPQDRQFILSSKKLLLSDSGFYLCAWSVRGTYGYTFGSGTRLTVV.

The gene calls are TRBV6-5 and TRBJ2-2; no definite D call. The CDR3 covers 12 residues. CDR1 and CDR2 from the germline V gene are MNHEY and SVGAGI. V was pared by 2 bases and J by 4 bases, with 2 bases between. The DNA of the CDR3 is TGTGCCAGCAGTTACGTCACCGGGGAGCTGTTTTTT. Its translation is CASSYVTGELFF.

This clone was counted a few times. The chain uses TRBV7-9 and TRBJ2-3, with 7 bases that match TRBD1. Germline lookup yields CDR1 SEHNR and CDR2 FQNEAQ (reference sequence). CDR3 size: 12 residues. The V gene end was trimmed by 4 bases and the J gene end by 6 bases; junction bases not matched to a gene: 1. Here the CDR3 DNA reads TGTGCCAGCAGCTCGACAGGGGATACGCAGTATTTT. It specifies CASSSTGDTQYF.

This chain links TRBV14 with TRBJ2-7; D unclear. V gave up 8 bases and J gave up 3 bases, with 8 bases separating them. Per the germline V gene, CDR1 is SGHDN and CDR2 is FVKESK. CDR3 size: 11 residues. CDR3 protein: CASGRLYEQYF. CDR3 in DNA: TGTGCCAGCGGCCGACTCTACGAGCAGTACTTC.

This clone came up once. The V and J genes are TRBV20-1 and TRBJ1-2; no clear D gene. CDR1 and CDR2 (germline): DFQATT, SNEGSKA (reference sequence). The CDR3 length is 11 residues. V was clipped by 1 base and J by 8 bases, with 8 bases between them. CDR3 DNA sequence: TGCAGTGCTAGAGCCAGGATGGGCTACACCTTC. It encodes CSARARMGYTF.